This T cell receptor beta chain originates from a study of lymphopenia after photon versus proton radiotherapy (dated by TCRdb to between 2018 and 2021). Concerning the study at large: Photon and proton radiation therapy were compared by the study for their immunological effects in patients with gastrointestinal tumors who developed high-grade lymphopenia. The cohort comprised about 20 patients with gastrointestinal tumors who received either photon or proton therapy and then developed lymphopenia. The study aimed to characterize how the two radiation modalities differ in their impact on the immune system. On the study overall, not on this receptor specifically: Across the cohort, an inverse correlation was found between a larger post-nadir drop in TCR diversity and overall survival time among patients who died. The authors looked at the survival association only in patients who died, and they framed better survival with proton therapy as a possibility rather than a demonstrated result. Proton-treated patients stayed relatively stable during treatment, while photon-treated patients lost naive T cells and TCR diversity and gained effector/memory populations. After the lymphocyte count nadir, repertoires from photon-treated patients showed oligoclonal expansion, particularly of CD8+ Temra cells, and this expansion drove the decline in diversity.

On this clone itself: It has no known antigen specificity. Base qualities are missing; no much larger clone stands one base away.

V is clipped by 4 bases and J by 1 base, and the sequence between their germline boundaries is 4 bases long. The CDR3, from cysteine to phenylalanine, totals 11 residues. Of all the DNA, just the CDR3 is kept, 33 bases in frame from base 1. The germline V gene encodes CDR1 SQVTM and CDR2 ANQGSEA. The library relied on the immunoSEQ multiplex PCR assay. T cell repertoires were profiled by deep sequencing of rearranged TCR beta loci, alongside multiparametric flow cytometry. TCRdb holds this immuneACCESS table with in-frame rearrangements only. Some clones are missing; in checked studies, unresolved V genes explain under half, and the rest has no known cause. The sample records about 53,000 clones, around 83% of which are singletons. The ten biggest clones cover over 25% of the sample.

The sequence derives from a man in his forties or fifties with gastric cancer. This sample comprised peripheral blood, obtained from a patient treated with photon-based radiotherapy. Recombination connected TRBV29-1 to TRBJ1-1; no D gene is confidently identified. The CDR3 region reads CSVGKNTEAFF. The DNA reads as follows: TGCAGCGTTGGCAAGAACACTGAAGCTTTCTTT.